The text below deals with one T cell receptor (beta chain). The CDR3 has 16 amino acids. V gave up 0 bases and J gave up 5 bases, with 14 bases separating them. The germline V gene has CDR1 LGHNA and CDR2 YSLEER. The sample originates from a study of Ad26.COV2.S vaccination and SARS-CoV-2 variants. Study-wide context: The donor was enrolled in the Ad26.COV2.S arm of the COV1001 trial.

TCRdb keeps only in-frame clones here, not all; method: immunoSEQ multiplex PCR. The table lists about 420,000 clones, over 75% of them singletons. Documented treatment: about 20 received Ad26.COV2.S at low or high dose, single or two shots; 5 received placebo; per-sample allocation not given. The investigators took samples on day 63 after the first vaccine or placebo injection. The vaccine antigen was prefusion-stabilized Wuhan SARS-CoV-2 spike. V is TRBV4-3 and J is TRBJ1-5; D unclear. This specimen was peripheral blood, taken in a trial of Ad26.COV2.S vaccine versus placebo. The source is a person aged 18-65 years who received the Ad26.COV2.S COVID-19 vaccine or a placebo. CDR3 residues: CASSQEWRQEYQPQHF. DNA for the CDR3: TGCGCCAGCAGCCAAGAGTGGCGGCAGGAATATCAGCCCCAGCATTTT.